These 13 T cell receptor beta chains originate from one sample sequenced in a study of Ad26.COV2.S vaccination and SARS-CoV-2 variants (dated by TCRdb to the early 2020s). The sample's treatment or condition, from its label and the paper: roughly 19 received Ad26.COV2.S at low or high dose, single or two shots; a few received placebo; per-sample allocation not given. Repertoires of vaccine and placebo recipients were sequenced from samples collected on day 63 after the first injection. Library creation used the immunoSEQ multiplex PCR assay. TCRdb retrieved this table from immuneACCESS and kept in-frame rearrangements only. Not all clones are present; in checked studies, unresolved V genes account for under half, and no reason is known for the remainder. Present in this sample are about 400,000 clones, 70% to 90% of which were seen just once. Of the sample, approximately 1.9% falls within the top ten clones.

The starting material was peripheral blood, obtained in a trial of Ad26.COV2.S vaccine versus placebo. The receptors derive from a person aged 18 to 59 who received the Ad26.COV2.S COVID-19 vaccine or a placebo.

This clone was detected only once. The V call is TRBV19, the J call TRBJ2-5; D call uncertain. CDR1 and CDR2 (germline): LNHDA, SQIVND (reference sequence). V lost 7 bases and J 3 bases, leaving 9 bases between the germline ends. CDR3 length equals 12 residues. CDR3 nucleotide sequence: TGTGCCAGTATTGGCTCTGAAGAGACCCAGTACTTC. The encoded protein is CASIGSEETQYF.

The chain links TRBV19 to TRBJ2-3; 7 nucleotides line up with TRBD1. The CDR3 runs 15 residues. With 3 bases clipped from V and 2 bases from J, the junction kept 5 bases outside the gene matches. Looked up from germline, CDR1 is LNHDA and CDR2 is SQIVND (reference sequence). CDR3 sequence: CASSIRDRLTDTQYF. In DNA, the CDR3 is TGTGCCAGTAGTATCCGGGACAGACTCACAGATACGCAGTATTTT. Using reference TRBV19 and TRBJ2-3 for the parts outside the CDR3, the full variable domain is DGGITQSPKYLFRKEGQNVTLSCEQNLNHDAMYWYRQDPGQGLRLIYYSQIVNDFQKGDIAEGYSVSREKKESFPLTVTSAQKNPTAFYLCASSIRDRLTDTQYFGPGTRLTVL.

The chain employs TRBV30 and TRBJ1-1; TRBD1 matches 7 bases. Trimming cost V 4 bases and J 11 bases; bases outside gene matches: 13. The CDR3 is 13 amino acids. The germline gives CDR1 GTSNPN, CDR2 SVGIG (reference sequence). The CDR3 DNA sequence: TGTGCCTGGATTCCCCTCCTCGACAGGGCGGCTTTCTTT. Its translation: CAWIPLLDRAAFF.

The rearrangement uses TRBV6-1 and TRBJ1-2; D uncertain. Germline V gene lookup returns CDR1 MNHNS and CDR2 SASEGT. CDR3 length equals 16 residues. V lost 2 bases to trimming and J lost 7 bases, with 20 bases between them. The CDR3 DNA sequence: TGTGCCAGCAGTGAAACCCTCGTAAAGGGTACGGGTGGCTACACCTTC. Its translation is CASSETLVKGTGGYTF.

The chain couples TRBV7-2 to TRBJ2-1, with TRBD2 matching 8 bases. The CDR3 runs to 16 residues. CDR1 SGHTA and CDR2 FQGNSA come from the germline V gene. Trimming cost V 3 bases and J 8 bases; bases outside gene matches: 12. The CDR3 is CASSFVSGTLPYEQFF. CDR3 DNA: TGTGCCAGCAGCTTCGTTAGCGGGACCCTTCCCTATGAGCAGTTCTTC.

This chain links TRBV7-2 with TRBJ2-2; TRBD1 might be the D (5 bases). The V end was cut by 5 bases, the J end by 2 bases, with 12 bases between. Germline V gene lookup returns CDR1 SGHTA and CDR2 FQGNSA. The CDR3 is made up of 15 amino acids. This chain's CDR3 is CASSPPGPNTGELFF. The CDR3 nucleotides read TGTGCCAGCAGCCCCCCAGGGCCAAACACCGGGGAGCTGTTTTTT.

The genes are TRBV25-1 and TRBJ1-5, with D perhaps matching TRBD1 (5 bases). The CDR3 runs to 16 residues. V was cut by 1 base and J by 2 bases, with 12 bases left in between. Germline CDR1 and CDR2: MGHDK and SYGVNS. The CDR3 region is CASSESEGGGNQPQHF. The CDR3 DNA reads TGTGCCAGCAGTGAATCGGAAGGAGGGGGCAATCAGCCCCAGCATTTT.

The CDR3 protein is CASSLGGGSYNEQFF. CDR3 nucleotides: TGCGCCAGCAGCTTGGGCGGAGGCTCCTACAATGAGCAGTTCTTC. The chain links TRBV5-1 to TRBJ2-1; maybe TRBD2 (5 bases). The CDR3 runs to 15 residues. Germline values: CDR1 SGHRS, CDR2 YFSETQ. Trimming left V 0 bases short and J 0 bases short, with 7 bases between.

V is TRBV19 and J is TRBJ2-1; the match to TRBD2 covers 8 bases. J lost 2 bases, V lost 5 bases, and 5 bases had no gene match. The CDR3 runs to 15 residues. The germline V gene has CDR1 LNHDA and CDR2 SQIVND (reference sequence). The CDR3 DNA is TGTGCCAGTAGTGAGCGGGAGTGGGCCTACAATGAGCAGTTCTTC. Translating it yields CASSEREWAYNEQFF.

The chain links TRBV20-1 to TRBJ2-5; D uncertain. The CDR3 covers 11 residues. Between the trimmed V and J ends, which lost 5 bases and 5 bases, there was a span of 9 bases. Germline-derived CDR1 and CDR2 are DFQATT and SNEGSKA (reference sequence). For the CDR3, the DNA is TGCAGTGCTGCGCCGGTGGAGACCCAGTACTTC. Its translation: CSAAPVETQYF.

The chain employs TRBV11-2 and TRBJ2-3; D perhaps matches TRBD2 (6 bases). Germline loops: CDR1 SGHAT, CDR2 FQNNGV. This CDR3 comprises 14 residues. The V end was cut by 5 bases, the J end by 13 bases, with 22 bases between. The CDR3 spells CASSREWGDLREYF. The CDR3 nucleotides are TGTGCCAGCAGCCGGGAGTGGGGGGACCTCCGGGAGTATTTT.

The CDR3 coding sequence is TGTGCCAGCAGCCGCCGACAGGGGAGATACAATGAGCAGTTCTTC. Translation gives CASSRRQGRYNEQFF. V is TRBV11-3 and J is TRBJ2-1; 8 bases are a match to TRBD1. Trimming cost V 5 bases and J 4 bases; bases outside gene matches: 7. The CDR3 is 15 amino acids. Germline CDR1 is SGHNT and CDR2 is YENEEA.

The rearrangement joins TRBV5-6 to TRBJ1-3; TRBD1 is a possible D gene (6 bases). V was trimmed by 2 bases and J by 4 bases, leaving 13 bases between them. The CDR3 contains 15 residues. CDR1 SGHDT and CDR2 YYEEEE come from the germline V gene. The CDR3 is CASSFLPGGGNTIYF. The CDR3 coding sequence is TGTGCCAGCAGCTTCCTCCCCGGGGGCGGAAACACCATATATTTT.